Detailed here is one T cell receptor beta chain. TCRdb's copy holds only in-frame clones and misses some; the assay was immunoSEQ multiplex PCR. The table has 90,000 to 110,000 clones, about nine tenths seen once. This specimen comes from a study of control samples from healthy donors and cancer patients. The CDR3 contains 16 residues. The V and J ends lost 11 bases and 0 bases, in that order; junction bases with no gene match: 9. Germline assignment: CDR1 SNHLY and CDR2 FYNNEI. Material: blood. V and J are TRBV2 and TRBJ2-6; TRBD1 matches 8 bases. This TCR came from a human donor in good health. The donor label of this sample is uncertain. The CDR3 DNA reads TGTGCCGGGACCGGGACAGGAATCTCTGGGGCCAACGTCCTGACTTTC. It is translated as CAGTGTGISGANVLTF.